The rows below give T cell receptor beta chains drawn from one sample of a study of T cells after yellow fever vaccination. MiXCR, run by TCRdb on the 5' RACE reads, gives a single entry per CDR3 protein. The data hold 80,000 to 100,000 distinct CDR3 sequences, with over 8% observed a single time. The sample consisted of CD8+ T cells not binding an NS4B(214-222) dextramer, sorted from PBMCs, taken roughly 14 days after the first yellow fever vaccination. The receptors come from a young man who received the YFV17D yellow fever vaccine. CDR3s include the opening cysteine and the closing phenylalanine or tryptophan. The D gene is left open where the match is weak. Clone size is given for some rows only: seen once, a few or many times, or a class if the clone is expanded.

-	TRBV7-8	TRBD1	TRBJ2-1	16	TGTGCCAGCAGCTCCTCTTCCGGGACAGGGAGGAATGAGCAGTTCTTC	CASSSSSGTGRNEQFF
few	TRBV5-6	TRBD2	TRBJ2-1	15	TGTGCCAGCAGCTTGGCCGGACTAGCGTCGGATGAGCAGTTCTTC	CASSLAGLASDEQFF
-	TRBV25-1	-	TRBJ1-1	14	TGTGCCAGCAGTGAATATCCGTGGCAGGAGGGAGCTTTCTTT	CASSEYPWQEGAFF
few	TRBV4-3	-	TRBJ2-5	15	TGCGCCAGCAGCCAAGCGGTCAGTGTCCAAGAGACCCAGTACTTC	CASSQAVSVQETQYF
few	TRBV28	TRBD1	TRBJ2-5	14	TGTGCCATCCCCGACAGGGCCATTGAAGAGACCCAGTACTTC	CAIPDRAIEETQYF
-	TRBV6-5	-	TRBJ1-1	15	TGTGCCAGCAGTTACTCGTTGGCGGGAAACACTGAAGCTTTCTTT	CASSYSLAGNTEAFF
-	TRBV19	-	TRBJ2-5	14	TGTGCCAGTAGTTTACTAGGGGCGGATGAGACCCAGTACTTC	CASSLLGADETQYF
few	TRBV5-5	-	TRBJ1-2	14	TGTGCCAGCAGCTTGACAGGAGCTAACTATGGCTACACCTTC	CASSLTGANYGYTF
few	TRBV7-2	-	TRBJ2-4	16	TGTGCCAGCAGCCCCCGTGGGGCACTAGCCAAAAACATTCAGTACTTC	CASSPRGALAKNIQYF
many	TRBV6-2/TRBV6-3	-	TRBJ2-7	14	TGTGCCAGCAGTTACTCCGAACAGGGCTACGAGCAGTACTTC	CASSYSEQGYEQYF
-	TRBV20-1	-	TRBJ2-7	12	TGCAGTGCTAGAGATATGGTAACCGAGCAGTACTTC	CSARDMVTEQYF
few	TRBV3-1	-	TRBJ2-5	16	TGTGCCAGCAGCCAAACTCCGACGGACAGACAAGAGACCCAGTACTTC	CASSQTPTDRQETQYF
-	TRBV27	-	TRBJ1-1	12	TGTGCCAGCAAAGGGGGTTGGACTGAAGCTTTCTTT	CASKGGWTEAFF
-	TRBV27	-	TRBJ1-2	13	TGTGCCAGCAGTTTAGCAGGAGGGCAAAGTCGGTCCTTC	CASSLAGGQSRSF
few	TRBV27	-	TRBJ1-2	14	TGTGCCAGCAGTTTTGGCCAGGGAAGGAATGGCTACACCTTC	CASSFGQGRNGYTF
few	TRBV4-1	TRBD1	TRBJ2-6	16	TGCGCCAGCAGCCTGTCTGGACAGGGGGCAGGGAGCGTCCTGACTTTC	CASSLSGQGAGSVLTF
-	TRBV4-3	-	TRBJ2-7	19	TGCGCCAGCAGCCAAGATCATCATGGAATGAGCTCCACCGACTACGAGCAGTACTTC	CASSQDHHGMSSTDYEQYF
many	TRBV27	-	TRBJ1-1	13	TGTGCCAGCTGCACTCCGGGGGGAACTGAAGCTTTCTTT	CASCTPGGTEAFF
-	TRBV14	TRBD1	TRBJ2-7	14	TGTGCCAGCAGCATTGGACAGGGGCCATACGAGCAGTACTTC	CASSIGQGPYEQYF
-	TRBV4-3	-	TRBJ1-1	13	TGCGCCAGCAGCCAACAAGTGAACACTGAAGCTTTCTTT	CASSQQVNTEAFF
-	TRBV19	TRBD1	TRBJ2-6	18	TGTGCCAGTAGTATTGACAGGGCCGTAATCTCTGGGGCCAACGTCCTGACTTTC	CASSIDRAVISGANVLTF
few	TRBV4-2	-	TRBJ1-5	14	TGTGCCAGCATACCGGGTCCGCCGGGTCAGCCCCAGCATTTT	CASIPGPPGQPQHF
-	TRBV7-3	-	TRBJ1-1	18	TGTGCCAGCAGCTTAACTTCTCCGGGACGGGCTAGAACAGATGAAGCTTTCTTT	CASSLTSPGRARTDEAFF
few	TRBV5-1	-	TRBJ2-1	15	TGCGCCAGCAGCTTGTATGAGACTAGGAGGAATGAGCAGTTCTTC	CASSLYETRRNEQFF
-	TRBV6-5	-	TRBJ2-1	14	TGTGCCAGCAGTTACACTAGTCCCGGCAATGAGCAGTTCTTC	CASSYTSPGNEQFF
-	TRBV4-3	-	TRBJ1-5	15	TGCGCCAGCAGCCAAGAGCGGTTGGGATATCAGCCCCAGCATTTT	CASSQERLGYQPQHF
-	TRBV7-6	-	TRBJ2-7	14	TGTGCCAGCAGCTTAGGTGACGGATTCTACGAGCAGTACTTC	CASSLGDGFYEQYF
-	TRBV6-1	TRBD1	TRBJ1-3	15	TGTGCCAGCAGCTCCGACAGGGGAACTGGAAACACCATATATTTT	CASSSDRGTGNTIYF
few	TRBV12-3/TRBV12-4	TRBD1	TRBJ2-7	16	TGTGCCAGCAGTCCTCACGGGACAGGGTTTTCCTACGAGCAGTACTTC	CASSPHGTGFSYEQYF
-	TRBV5-4	-	TRBJ2-7	13	TGTGCCAGCAGCTTGGAGGACAGCTACGAGCAGTACTTC	CASSLEDSYEQYF
-	TRBV20-1	-	TRBJ2-2	17	TGCTGTGCTAGAGCCTCGGGCCACGGGGGGCCGGACGGGGAGCTGTTTTTT	CCARASGHGGPDGELFF
many	TRBV12-3/TRBV12-4	-	TRBJ2-7	14	TGTGCCAGCAGTCCCCTCCGGTGGAGGGACGAGCAGTACTTC	CASSPLRWRDEQYF
few	TRBV7-2	-	TRBJ1-2	16	TGTGCCAGCAGCCAGGAGCGGCAGTTGCAAAACTATGGCTACACCTTC	CASSQERQLQNYGYTF
-	TRBV7-9	-	TRBJ1-2	12	TGTGCCTGCAGCCCCAACTACGATGGCTACACCTTC	CACSPNYDGYTF
-	TRBV15	TRBD1	TRBJ2-6	19	TGTGCCACCAGCAGAGGTCCGGGACAGGGAATCTTTGGGGCCAACGTCCTGACTTTC	CATSRGPGQGIFGANVLTF
-	TRBV4-1	TRBD1	TRBJ2-7	13	TGCGCCAGCAGCCAAGTCCAGGGGGCAGGGCAGTACTTC	CASSQVQGAGQYF
-	TRBV20-1	-	TRBJ2-1	11	TGCAGTGCGAGACAGTACAATGAGCAGTTCTTC	CSARQYNEQFF
-	TRBV27	-	TRBJ2-7	13	TGTGCCAGCAGTTTTTCGCCGGGGTGGGAGCAGTACTTC	CASSFSPGWEQYF
-	TRBV4-3	-	TRBJ1-2	16	TGCGCCAGCAGCCAAGATCTGGGGGAAAACTTCTATGGCTACACCTTC	CASSQDLGENFYGYTF
-	TRBV2	TRBD1	TRBJ1-4	15	TGTGCCAGCAGCCGACAGGGGCGAACTAATGAAAAACTGTTTTTT	CASSRQGRTNEKLFF
-	TRBV12-3/TRBV12-4	-	TRBJ2-3	14	TGTGCCAGCAGACCGGCGGGCCGGCCAGATACGCAGTATTTT	CASRPAGRPDTQYF
many	TRBV5-1	-	TRBJ2-5	15	TGCGCCAGCTCTCCGGAGGGGGGGAGGCAAGAGACCCAGTACTTC	CASSPEGGRQETQYF
-	TRBV15	-	TRBJ1-1	12	TGTGCCACCAGCAGAGATTTCATTGAAGCTTTCTTT	CATSRDFIEAFF
many	TRBV4-1	-	TRBJ1-4	15	TGCGCCAGCAGCCCCCCGAGGAGCCTCCATGAAAAACTGTTTTTT	CASSPPRSLHEKLFF
many	TRBV29-1	-	TRBJ2-5	12	TGCAGCGTTGAGGGGAACCAAGAGACCCAGTACTTC	CSVEGNQETQYF
few	TRBV18	-	TRBJ2-3	13	TGTGCCAGCTCAGACAATCCCACAGATACGCAGTATTTT	CASSDNPTDTQYF
-	TRBV6-6	-	TRBJ2-2	13	TGTGCCAGCTCGCACACTCAGGGGGGGGAGCTGGTTTTT	CASSHTQGGELVF
-	TRBV4-1	-	TRBJ1-1	14	TGCGCCAGCAGTCCAAGCTGGAAGAACACTGAAGCTTTCTTT	CASSPSWKNTEAFF
-	TRBV7-9	-	TRBJ2-1	15	TGTGCCAGCAGCTCTCCCGACAAAGGATACAATGAGCAGTTCTTC	CASSSPDKGYNEQFF
-	TRBV9	-	TRBJ2-7	13	TGTGCCAGCAGCGCGGACGTATCCTACGAGCAGTACTTC	CASSADVSYEQYF
-	TRBV10-3	-	TRBJ1-1	12	TGTGCCATCAGTGAGACAAACACTGAAGCTTTCTTT	CAISETNTEAFF
many	TRBV12-3/TRBV12-4	TRBD1	TRBJ2-1	13	TGTGCCAGCAATTTACAGGGGGCTGGTGAGCAGTTCTTC	CASNLQGAGEQFF
-	TRBV7-3	-	TRBJ1-1	13	TGTGCCAGCAGCCCTGACGGGAACACTGAAGCTTTCTTT	CASSPDGNTEAFF
-	TRBV5-1	-	TRBJ2-7	15	TGCGCCAGCAGCTTGGCCGCGACGGGTCCCTACGAGCAGTACTTC	CASSLAATGPYEQYF
-	TRBV5-1	-	TRBJ2-3	13	TGCGCCAGCAGCTTGGTCGTTGGAGATACGCAGTATTTT	CASSLVVGDTQYF
-	TRBV6-5	TRBD2	TRBJ2-7	17	TGTGCCAGCAGTTACGCAGGGACTAGCGGGGGCCCCTACGAGCAGTACTTC	CASSYAGTSGGPYEQYF
-	TRBV12-3/TRBV12-4	-	TRBJ1-5	16	TGTGCCAGCAGTTTCCCGGGAGGGATCGACAATCAGCCCCAGCATTTT	CASSFPGGIDNQPQHF
few	TRBV4-1	-	TRBJ1-2	14	TGCGCCAGCAGCCAAGATCTGGGGCTTGATGGCTACACCTTC	CASSQDLGLDGYTF
few	TRBV7-9	-	TRBJ2-1	16	TGTGCCAGCAGCTTCTACCGGAGTAGTTCCCACAATGAGCAGTTCTTC	CASSFYRSSSHNEQFF
-	TRBV28	-	TRBJ1-1	19	TGTGCCAGCAGTTTCTTCATGCGGCCCCGGACAGCGATGAACACTGAAGCTTTCTTT	CASSFFMRPRTAMNTEAFF